A selection of T cell receptor beta chains follows, all from one sample in a study of T cell responses to AZD1222 COVID-19 vaccine. Clones were read by immunoSEQ multiplex PCR, and TCRdb kept only the in-frame ones, dropping some. Of about 97,000 clones listed, more than 75% are singletons. The sequencing here drew on peripheral blood, taken 28 days after the second AZD1222 dose. The source is an adult who received the AZD1222 COVID-19 vaccine. The CDR3 runs from the conserved cysteine through the conserved F or W. A D gene is named only where the DNA matches it firmly. Only some rows state a clone size, as once, few, many or a class for expanded clones.

abundance	d_gene	v_gene	j_gene	CDR3nt	CDR3aa
NA	NA	TRBV10-3	TRBJ1-2	TGTGCCATCAGTGAGTCGCCAGGCCTCTATGGCTACACCTTC	CAISESPGLYGYTF
NA	NA	TRBV4-1	TRBJ2-3	TGCGCCAGCAGCCAAGTCCCTAGCGCGAGGGTAGATACGCAGTATTTT	CASSQVPSARVDTQYF
NA	TRBD2	TRBV5-6	TRBJ2-4	TGTGCCAGCAGCCCGGGACTAGCGGTGGGAGACATTCAGTACTTC	CASSPGLAVGDIQYF
NA	NA	TRBV18	TRBJ2-7	TGTGCCAGCTCACCATCTGGGGATTTGACCTACGAGCAGTACTTC	CASSPSGDLTYEQYF
NA	NA	TRBV29-1	TRBJ2-5	TGCAGCGTTGGGGGGGAGACCCAGTACTTC	CSVGGETQYF
medium-sized	NA	TRBV28	TRBJ2-7	TGTGCCAGCAAGTTTGGGGGGAGCTCCTACGAGCAGTACTTC	CASKFGGSSYEQYF
once	NA	TRBV9	TRBJ1-5	TGTGCCAGCAGCGTAGAAGGGCTGTACAATCAGCCCCAGCATTTT	CASSVEGLYNQPQHF
NA	NA	TRBV11-2	TRBJ2-7	TGTGCCAGCAGCTTATCAGGGAGGGAGCAGTACTTC	CASSLSGREQYF
NA	NA	TRBV23-1	TRBJ1-3	TGCGCCCGGGGGGGGGCGGCTGGAAACACCATATATTTT	CARGGAAGNTIYF
once	TRBD1	TRBV10-2	TRBJ1-2	TGCGCCAGCCTGGTGACGGACAGGGCGCTCGATGGCTACACCTTC	CASLVTDRALDGYTF
NA	TRBD1	TRBV9	TRBJ1-1	TGTGCCAGCAGCGTAGAGGGACAGGGGTTTACTTTCTTT	CASSVEGQGFTFF
NA	NA	TRBV12-3/TRBV12-4	TRBJ1-4	TGTGCCAGCAGCCTAGCGGGGCATGAAAAACTGTTTTTT	CASSLAGHEKLFF
NA	NA	TRBV9	TRBJ2-3	TGTGCCAGCAGTAGGGGTCGGGTAGATACGCAGTATTTT	CASSRGRVDTQYF
NA	NA	TRBV18	TRBJ2-3	TGTGCCAGCTCACCACTACGCAGGACCTCTAGCACAGATACGCAGTATTTT	CASSPLRRTSSTDTQYF
once	NA	TRBV19	TRBJ1-1	TGTGCCAGTAGTATGGCACAGGGAGGAGCTGAAGCTTTCTTT	CASSMAQGGAEAFF
once	TRBD1	TRBV27	TRBJ2-7	TGTGCCAGCAGTTTTAGGGTGTTTGGACAGGGGGCGGCCTACGAGCAGTACTTC	CASSFRVFGQGAAYEQYF
NA	NA	TRBV27	TRBJ2-3	TGTGCCAGCAGTCAAAGGACAGCCACCAGCACAGATACGCAGTATTTT	CASSQRTATSTDTQYF
NA	NA	TRBV5-1	TRBJ2-1	TGCGCCAGCAGCTTGGCTGGCCCTGGCACCTACAATGAGCAGTTCTTC	CASSLAGPGTYNEQFF
NA	NA	TRBV3-1/TRBV3-2	TRBJ1-2	TGTGCCAGCAGCCCTCAGGGGACGTCGGCCTATGGCTACACCTTC	CASSPQGTSAYGYTF
NA	NA	TRBV6-1	TRBJ1-1	TGTGCCAGCAGTGCGACATGGGGCGGGAGTTACACTGAAGCTTTCTTT	CASSATWGGSYTEAFF
NA	TRBD2	TRBV4-1	TRBJ2-2	TGCGCCAGCAGCCAAGGCCCGGGGGGGCCTCCCGGGGAGCTGTTTTTT	CASSQGPGGPPGELFF
few	NA	TRBV28	TRBJ2-7	TGTGCCAGCACCCCGACGGACTCCGGGGAGCAGTACTTC	CASTPTDSGEQYF
few	NA	TRBV4-1	TRBJ2-7	TGCGCCAGCAGCCAAGCCCTATACTACGAGCAGTACTTC	CASSQALYYEQYF
NA	NA	TRBV7-2	TRBJ2-5	TGTGCCAGCAGCTTAGCACCCAGCGAGGAGACCCAGTACTTC	CASSLAPSEETQYF
NA	NA	TRBV28	TRBJ1-2	TGTGCCAGCAGCAATGGGGGGGAGGTCTATGGCTACACCTTC	CASSNGGEVYGYTF
NA	TRBD1	TRBV7-2	TRBJ1-1	TGTGCCAGCAGCCTGGACAGGGTGAACACTGAAGCTTTCTTT	CASSLDRVNTEAFF
few	TRBD1	TRBV6-4	TRBJ2-7	TGTGCCAGCAGCGTGATTCCGGGACAGGGTTACGAGCAGTACTTC	CASSVIPGQGYEQYF
NA	TRBD1	TRBV27	TRBJ1-4	TGTGCCAGCAGTAGCCGGGACAGGGAGCGTGAAAAACTGTTTTTT	CASSSRDREREKLFF
NA	TRBD1	TRBV7-9	TRBJ1-1	TGTGCCAGCAGCTTCGGACAGGGCCCTGAAGCTTTCTTT	CASSFGQGPEAFF
NA	TRBD2	TRBV7-8	TRBJ2-1	TGTGCCAGCAGCCGAGTAGCGGGCTCTTCCTACAATGAGCAGTTCTTC	CASSRVAGSSYNEQFF
NA	NA	TRBV4-2	TRBJ2-6	TGTGCCAGCAGCCCCGGGGGAGGGGCCAACGTCCTGACTTTC	CASSPGGGANVLTF
NA	NA	TRBV4-1	TRBJ2-2	TGCGCCAGCAGCCAGAATTTCTTGGACAGAACGGCCACCGGGGAGCTGTTTTTT	CASSQNFLDRTATGELFF
NA	NA	TRBV6-2/TRBV6-3	TRBJ2-5	TGTGCCAGCAGCCACCAGACAGCAAGAATCCAAGAGACCCAGTACTTC	CASSHQTARIQETQYF
NA	NA	TRBV27	TRBJ1-4	TGTGCCAGCAGCAATGTGGGGGACGAAAAACTGTTTTTT	CASSNVGDEKLFF
NA	TRBD2	TRBV7-2	TRBJ2-3	TGTGCCAGCAGCTTAAGGGCTAGCGGGAGATGGGGCACAGATACGCAGTATTTT	CASSLRASGRWGTDTQYF
NA	NA	TRBV11-2	TRBJ1-3	TGTGCCAGCAGCTTAGTTCCCATCTCTGGAAACACCATATATTTT	CASSLVPISGNTIYF
NA	NA	TRBV4-2	TRBJ1-1	TGTGCCAGCAGCCAAGCCTACGGCACTGAAGCTTTCTTT	CASSQAYGTEAFF
NA	TRBD1	TRBV5-1	TRBJ2-3	TGCGCCTCCTCTTCTGGGACAGGGGGCGCAGATACGCAGTATTTT	CASSSGTGGADTQYF
NA	NA	TRBV7-9	TRBJ1-1	TGTGCCAGCAGCGAACCTTACACTGAAGCTTTCTTT	CASSEPYTEAFF
NA	NA	TRBV9	TRBJ1-1	TGTGCCAGCAGCAATAGCGTGGGGGAGAACACTGAAGCTTTCTTT	CASSNSVGENTEAFF
once	NA	TRBV18	TRBJ2-2	TGTGCCAGCTCACCATTACCCCACGGGGAGCTGTTTTTT	CASSPLPHGELFF
once	TRBD1	TRBV2	TRBJ1-5	TGTGCCAGCAGTCAGGGGGTTCAGCCCCAGCATTTT	CASSQGVQPQHF
once	NA	TRBV5-1	TRBJ2-3	TGCGCCAGCAGCTTGGCTGATATAGCCACAGATACGCAGTATTTT	CASSLADIATDTQYF
NA	TRBD1	TRBV4-2	TRBJ1-6	TGTGCCAGCAGCCACACCAGGGGGCGGAATAATTCACCCCTCCACTTT	CASSHTRGRNNSPLHF
NA	NA	TRBV4-1	TRBJ2-1	TGCGCCAGCAGCCAAGGACTATATGGCCGGAATGAGCAGTTCTTC	CASSQGLYGRNEQFF
few	TRBD1	TRBV5-4	TRBJ1-1	TGTGCCAGCAGCCCCCAGCAGGGGGAAGGGAACACTGAAGCTTTCTTT	CASSPQQGEGNTEAFF
NA	NA	TRBV5-1	TRBJ2-1	TGCGCCAGCAGCTTAGGGTCTTCCTACAATGAGCAGTTCTTC	CASSLGSSYNEQFF
NA	NA	TRBV10-3	TRBJ1-5	TGTGCCATCAGTCCAGGACAGCCTCGACAGCCCCAGCATTTT	CAISPGQPRQPQHF
NA	TRBD1	TRBV30	TRBJ2-7	TGTGCCTCCTCCGGGACAGGGGCGTCCTACGAGCAGTACTTC	CASSGTGASYEQYF
NA	NA	TRBV28	TRBJ1-4	TGTGCCAGCAGTTTCCAATCCCCCGGGAGGTCGGAAAAACTGTTTTTT	CASSFQSPGRSEKLFF
once	TRBD2	TRBV19	TRBJ2-5	TGTGCCAGCCCCGGGGGGGGGCAAGAGACCCAGTACTTC	CASPGGGQETQYF
NA	NA	TRBV27	TRBJ2-2	TGTGCCAGCAGTTTGAGGGGCATGCGGGGGCCCACCGGGGAGCTGTTTTTT	CASSLRGMRGPTGELFF
NA	TRBD1	TRBV7-7	TRBJ2-7	TGTGCTAGCAGCTTAGGCCTCCCGGGACAGGGGAATATGGTGGCCTACGAGCAGTACTTC	CASSLGLPGQGNMVAYEQYF
NA	NA	TRBV5-4	TRBJ2-2	TGTGCCAGCAGCCTGGGGAGGGGGTACAACACCGGGGAGCTGTTTTTT	CASSLGRGYNTGELFF